The T cell receptor beta chain under discussion was sequenced for a study of CD8+ T cells in alopecia areata. Notes on the study in general: Relative to mice, TCR sharing across patients was less clear, a difference possibly HLA-related. A large proportion of expanded lesional clones were detected persisting in scalp and blood during tofacitinib.

As regards this clone: Its matching antigen is unknown. The sample has other DNA sequences that encode this CDR3 too.

The treatment was: oral pan-JAK inhibitor, 5-10 mg twice daily. PBMCs yielded sorted CD4+ and CD8+ T cells. Sequencing used cDNA as its template, made by extracting RNA and reverse transcribing it. The assay was immunoSEQ multiplex PCR, and TCRdb's table has in-frame clones only and misses some. The profile shows approximately 170,000 clones, about 60% of them singletons. This CDR3 contains 13 residues. Germline CDR1 GTSNPN, CDR2 SVGIG (reference sequence). Trimming removed 1 base at V and 4 bases at J, with 8 bases between. This clonotype was obtained from a human donor with alopecia areata. The chain joins TRBV30 to TRBJ1-3, with D possibly matching TRBD1 (5 bases). This material consisted of CD4+ T cells sorted from blood, taken at week 24, from a patient treated with tofacitinib. The CDR3 nucleotides are TGTGCCTGGAGTGCGACAGCCGGAAACACCATATATTTT. This translates into CAWSATAGNTIYF.